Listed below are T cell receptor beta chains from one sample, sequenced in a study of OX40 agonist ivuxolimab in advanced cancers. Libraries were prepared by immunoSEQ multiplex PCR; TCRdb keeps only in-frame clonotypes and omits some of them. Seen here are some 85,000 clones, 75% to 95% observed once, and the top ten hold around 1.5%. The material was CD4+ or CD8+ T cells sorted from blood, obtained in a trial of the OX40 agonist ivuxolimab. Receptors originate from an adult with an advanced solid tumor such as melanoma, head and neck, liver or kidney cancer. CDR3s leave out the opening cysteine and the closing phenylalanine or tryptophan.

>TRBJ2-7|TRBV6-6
ASRYTTGPYEQY
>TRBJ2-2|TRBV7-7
ASSFSAGGPWTGELF
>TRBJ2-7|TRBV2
ASSERSHEQY
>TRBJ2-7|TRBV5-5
ASSWQVEGYEQY
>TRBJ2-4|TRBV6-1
ASSEAEGGAEGAKNIQY
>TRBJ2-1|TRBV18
ASSPSSGNSYNEQF
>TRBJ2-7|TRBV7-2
ASSPPSGGEILRGYEQY
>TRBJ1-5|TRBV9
ASSGGGQKAPQH
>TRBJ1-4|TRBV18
ASSGKTTNEKLF
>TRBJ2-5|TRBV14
ASSQDTVRETQY
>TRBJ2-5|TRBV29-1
SVEGAETQY
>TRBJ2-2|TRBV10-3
AIRRSGPPNTGELF
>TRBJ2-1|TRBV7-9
ASSSPAPGQF
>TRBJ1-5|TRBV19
ASSPGQGLGSNQPQH
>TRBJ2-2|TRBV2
ASAAQGNTGELF
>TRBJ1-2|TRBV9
ATAKGQSRNYGYT
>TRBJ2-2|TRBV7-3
ASSKEGGLAGGNTGELF
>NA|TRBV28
ASSFRGPRNEQY
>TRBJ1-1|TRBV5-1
ASSLFGAKNTEAF
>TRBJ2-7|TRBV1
TSSQDRGDSDEQY
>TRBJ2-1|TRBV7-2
ASSSSGGFEQF
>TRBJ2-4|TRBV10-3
AISDSGTSGGLAKNIQY
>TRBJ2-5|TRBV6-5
ASSYSSQTSAQY
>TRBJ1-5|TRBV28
ASSLQGRYSNQPQH
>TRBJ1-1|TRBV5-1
ASSLGRNTEAF
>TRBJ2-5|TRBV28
ASSLANKETQY
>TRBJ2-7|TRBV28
ASSSGAPGLDYEQY
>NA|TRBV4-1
ASSQAMSYEQY
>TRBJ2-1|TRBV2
ASRRAGGALDEQF
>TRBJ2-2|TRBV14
ASSQEFDNGAGELF
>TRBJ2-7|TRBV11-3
ASSPRAGGSYEQY
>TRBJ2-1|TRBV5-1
ASSLGGPAYNEQF
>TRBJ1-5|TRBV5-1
ASSPDPNQPQH
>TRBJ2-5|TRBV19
ASSNRANLQETQY
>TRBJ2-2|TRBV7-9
ASSRRGLREGGAGELF
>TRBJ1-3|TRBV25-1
ASSEFGTGGGNTIY
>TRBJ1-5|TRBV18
ASSPPGGNQPQH
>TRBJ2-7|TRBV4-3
ASSPNNRGFSEQY
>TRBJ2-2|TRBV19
ASSPGQGTTGELF
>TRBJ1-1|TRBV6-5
ASIPQGGAGTEAF
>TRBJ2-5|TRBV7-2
ASSLGQAGTQY
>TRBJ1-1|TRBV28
ASGAGYEAF
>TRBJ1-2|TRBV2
ASSGFAGSHGYT
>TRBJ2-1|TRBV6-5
ASRGLDWNEQF
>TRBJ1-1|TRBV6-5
ASRERGSTEAF
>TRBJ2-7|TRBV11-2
ASSFPAGGRVNSYEQY
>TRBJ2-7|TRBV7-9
ASSLGRSSYEQY
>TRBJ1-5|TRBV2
ASSRTGGDQPQH
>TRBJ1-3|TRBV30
AWSVFWTNTIY
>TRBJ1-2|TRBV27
ASSLMGTNYGYT
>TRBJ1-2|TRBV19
ASSTPGQGGGYT
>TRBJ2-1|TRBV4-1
ASSQGETGTGYNEQF